The 11 T cell receptor beta chains below come from one sample, sequenced in a study of cytomegalovirus exposure and HLA in healthy donors. Data came from immunoSEQ multiplex PCR; TCRdb stores just in-frame clones and leaves some out. The sample holds approximately 180,000 clones, 87% seen once. The sample comprised PBMCs. Receptors were obtained from a woman aged 25 to 39 in good health and CMV-seronegative.

The chain recombines TRBV9 with TRBJ2-1, with 10 bases that match TRBD2. V shed 3 bases, J shed 4 bases, and the junction held 1 base outside the gene matches. CDR3 size: 14 residues. CDR1 is SGDLS, CDR2 YYNGEE, per germline. CDR3 nucleotide sequence: TGTGCCAGCAGCGCTAGCGGGGGATACAATGAGCAGTTCTTC. Amino acid sequence: CASSASGGYNEQFF. The variable domain in full, completed from reference TRBV9 and TRBJ2-1, reads DSGVTQTPKHLITATGQRVTLRCSPRSGDLSVYWYQQSLDQGLQFLIQYYNGEERAKGNILERFSAQQFPDLHSELNLSSLELGDSALYFCASSASGGYNEQFFGPGTRLTVL.

This clone was counted between two and nine times. The CDR3 DNA reads as TGTGCCAGCAGTACCCGAAAGACAGGGCACTATGGCTACACCTTC. Translated: CASSTRKTGHYGYTF. The chain has TRBV27 and TRBJ1-2; 7 nucleotides agree with TRBD1. Looked up from germline, CDR1 is MNHEY and CDR2 is SMNVEV (reference sequence). Germline trimming cut 5 bases from V and 3 bases from J; bases unmatched to any gene: 9. The CDR3 contains 15 residues.

This rearrangement joins TRBV6-1 to TRBJ1-4, with D tentatively TRBD1 (6 bases). In germline, CDR1 is MNHNS, CDR2 SASEGT. CDR3 length equals 15 residues. The germline V and J ends were trimmed by 2 bases and 7 bases, with 14 bases remaining between them. Here the CDR3 reads CASSEQQGGVEKLFF. CDR3 DNA: TGTGCCAGCAGTGAACAACAGGGTGGGGTTGAAAAACTGTTTTTT.

The chain has TRBV6-5 and TRBJ1-2; 9 positions agree with TRBD1. This CDR3 is built from 13 residues. Trimming took 5 bases from V and 8 from J; bases not matched to a gene: 6. In germline, CDR1 is MNHEY, CDR2 SVGAGI. CDR3 sequence: CASSITGGNGYTF. The CDR3 DNA follows: TGTGCCAGCAGTATAACAGGGGGCAACGGCTACACCTTC.

The chain has TRBV2 and TRBJ2-3; D may be TRBD2 (5 bases). Per the germline V gene, CDR1 is SNHLY and CDR2 is FYNNEI. Trimming removed 2 bases at V and 2 bases at J, with 8 bases between. The CDR3 length is 14 residues. CDR3 in DNA: TGTGCCAGCAGTGAAAGGGAGTTCACAGATACGCAGTATTTT. It translates to CASSEREFTDTQYF.

In this sample, this clone turned up many times. This chain connects TRBV10-1 to TRBJ2-7; 12 nucleotides line up with TRBD2. Germline CDR1 reads WNHNN; CDR2 reads SYGVQD (reference sequence). V lost 0 bases, J lost 4 bases, and 1 base stayed unmatched. CDR3 length equals 15 residues. CDR3 bases: TGCGCCAGCAGTGAGTCGACTAGCGGGGGTTACGAGCAGTACTTC. This encodes CASSESTSGGYEQYF.

V gene TRBV6-5 combines with J gene TRBJ2-1, with 8 bases matching TRBD1. From germline, CDR1 is MNHEY and CDR2 SVGAGI. Unmatched junction bases numbered 4, after V lost 3 bases and J lost 3 bases. The CDR3 is made up of 15 amino acids. CDR3 DNA sequence: TGTGCCAGCAGTTATCGGACAGGGTTCTACAATGAGCAGTTCTTC. Translation: CASSYRTGFYNEQFF.

The gene calls are TRBV15 and TRBJ2-3; D not resolved. The germline CDR1 and CDR2 sequences are LNHNV and YYDKDF (reference sequence). This CDR3 has 13 residues. V lost 11 bases and J lost 5, with 17 bases in between. CDR3 bases: TGTGCCTCAAGGCCGATGGGCCAAGATACGCAGTATTTT. Its protein is CASRPMGQDTQYF. Combining the CDR3 with reference TRBV15 and TRBJ2-3 gives the whole variable domain DAMVIQNPRYQVTQFGKPVTLSCSQTLNHNVMYWYQQKSSQAPKLLFHYYDKDFNNEADTPDNFQSRRPNTSFCFLDIRSPGLGDTAMYLCASRPMGQDTQYFGPGTRLTVL.

The J gene is TRBJ2-1, the V gene TRBV11-2; 11 bases align to TRBD2. The J segment lost 10 bases and the V segment lost 4 bases, leaving 15 bases of the junction unmatched. Germline V gives CDR1 SGHAT, CDR2 FQNNGV. This CDR3 comprises 17 residues. Written as DNA, the CDR3 is TGTGCCAGCAGCTCCTCTCCTAGCGGGGGGTCGCTGGGCGAGCAGTTCTTC. The encoded protein is CASSSSPSGGSLGEQFF.

The chain employs TRBV30 and TRBJ2-7, with D tentatively TRBD1 (6 bases). CDR1 is GTSNPN and CDR2 is SVGIG in the germline V gene (reference sequence). Trimming pared 8 bases from V and 2 bases from J, leaving 13 bases between. There are 12 residues in the CDR3. CDR3 sequence reads: CAGSGQTYEQYF. The CDR3 region has the DNA TGTGCCGGATCGGGACAAACCTACGAGCAGTACTTC.

The chain joins TRBV2 to TRBJ2-6; TRBD2 matches at 9 bases. CDR1 is SNHLY, CDR2 FYNNEI, per germline. This CDR3 region has 23 residues. J lost 0 bases, V lost 4 bases, and 22 bases had no gene match. CDR3 sequence: CASSVVSSWTSERRSSGANVLTF. The DNA of the CDR3 is TGTGCCAGCAGTGTCGTGTCGTCCTGGACTAGCGAGCGTCGTAGCTCTGGGGCCAACGTCCTGACTTTC.